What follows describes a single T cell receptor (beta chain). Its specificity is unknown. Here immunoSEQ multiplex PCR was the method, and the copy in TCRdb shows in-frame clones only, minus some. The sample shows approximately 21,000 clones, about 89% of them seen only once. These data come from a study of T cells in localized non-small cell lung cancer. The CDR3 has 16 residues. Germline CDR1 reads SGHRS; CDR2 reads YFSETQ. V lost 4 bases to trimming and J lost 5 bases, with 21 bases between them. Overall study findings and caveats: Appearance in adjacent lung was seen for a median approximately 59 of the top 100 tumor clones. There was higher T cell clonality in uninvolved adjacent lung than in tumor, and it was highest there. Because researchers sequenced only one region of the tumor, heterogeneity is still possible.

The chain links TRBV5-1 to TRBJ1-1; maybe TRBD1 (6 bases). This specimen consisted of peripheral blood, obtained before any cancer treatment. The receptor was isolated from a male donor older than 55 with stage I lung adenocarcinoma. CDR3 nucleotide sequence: TGCGCCAGCAGCCGGAACAACAGGGCTCGAGGGACTGAAGCTTTCTTT. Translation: CASSRNNRARGTEAFF.